Listed here are 2 T cell receptor beta chains from one sample, sequenced in a study of shared clonotypes between healthy human individuals (dated by TCRdb to about 2020). The library relied on the immunoSEQ multiplex PCR assay. Held by TCRdb, this immuneACCESS table contains in-frame sequences only and omits some clones. Under half of the omission traces to an unresolved V gene where checked; the cause of the rest is unknown. The sample table records 2,500,000 or so clones; around 92% of these occur just once. Approximately 0.4% of the sample lies in the top ten. Sequences were obtained from naive CD4+ T cells from PBMCs. Per the publication, the cell subset or site label means: CD45RA+ positively selected. Receptors were obtained from a man between 18 and 35 years old in good health. Some clones in this sample may be carry-over from other donors' samples.

Remarks on this clone: At one end the junction does not follow the germline gene, possibly because of a read error. V usage is TRBV7-9 and J usage is TRBJ1-2, with 7 bases fitting TRBD1. Germline V gene lookup returns CDR1 SEHNR and CDR2 FQNEAQ (reference sequence). The CDR3 sequence is 14 residues long. CDR3 sequence (DNA): TGTGCCAGCAGGTTAGGGGGCGAGGGATATGGCTACACCTTC. Its translation is CASRLGGEGYGYTF.

The V and J genes are TRBV27 and TRBJ1-2, with D perhaps TRBD1 (5 bases). Trimming left V 6 bases short and J 0 bases short, with 14 bases between. Germline V lookup: CDR1 MNHEY, CDR2 SMNVEV (reference sequence). The CDR3 extends over 15 amino acids. The CDR3 reads CASRSRVKSNYGYTF. The CDR3 nucleotides read TGTGCCAGCAGGTCCAGGGTGAAGTCTAACTATGGCTACACCTTC.